This T cell receptor (beta chain) came from a study of blood T cell repertoires in COVID-19. Overall study context: The origin of the acute and convalescent COVID-19 samples was the United States, Italy and Spain. From T cells, B-cell-depleted T cells, or PBMCs came the material, which was cDNA or gDNA.

Sequenced by immunoSEQ multiplex PCR; TCRdb stores in-frame clones only, minus some. Of some 140,000 clones in the sample, approximately 80% were seen once. Seattle's enrolled individuals joined amid active infection and were then monitored longitudinally. Trimming shortened V by 5 bases and J by 7 bases, and 18 bases separated the two germline ends. The CDR3 has 15 residues. Germline CDR1 is SGHAT and CDR2 is FQNNGV. This clonotype originated in a woman aged 55-69 years with COVID-19, enrolled during active disease. The source material was peripheral blood. The V and J genes are TRBV11-2 and TRBJ1-5; D might be TRBD1 (6 bases). The CDR3 region has the DNA TGTGCCAGCAGCCCCCTCGGGACATTCAACCAGCCCCAGCATTTT. Protein sequence: CASSPLGTFNQPQHF.